This T cell receptor beta chain was captured in a study of OX40 agonist ivuxolimab in advanced cancers. Background on the study: Patients were given ivuxolimab, an antibody that agonizes OX40 (CD134).

Clones were sequenced by immunoSEQ multiplex PCR, and TCRdb holds only the in-frame ones, with some missing. The data show approximately 70,000 clones, around 88% seen once. CDR1 is SGHTA, CDR2 FQGTGA, per germline. CDR3 length: 20 amino acids. J lost 5 bases, V lost 3 bases, and 24 bases had no gene match. This clone has only one observation. This specimen consisted of CD4+ or CD8+ T cells sorted from blood, obtained in a trial of the OX40 agonist ivuxolimab. The origin of this receptor is an adult with an advanced solid tumor such as melanoma, head and neck, liver or kidney cancer. The chain couples TRBV7-3 to TRBJ2-7, with TRBD1 identical over 8 bases. The CDR3 nucleotides are TGTGCCAGCAGCTTCCAGATGGGGATCAACCGGGACAGGTTTTGGAACGAGCAGTACTTC. It codes for CASSFQMGINRDRFWNEQYF. Supplemented by reference TRBV7-3 and TRBJ2-7, the full variable domain reads GAGVSQTPSNKVTEKGKYVELRCDPISGHTALYWYRQSLGQGPEFLIYFQGTGAADDSGLPNDRFFAVRPEGSVSTLKIQRTERGDSAVYLCASSFQMGINRDRFWNEQYFGPGTRLTVT.